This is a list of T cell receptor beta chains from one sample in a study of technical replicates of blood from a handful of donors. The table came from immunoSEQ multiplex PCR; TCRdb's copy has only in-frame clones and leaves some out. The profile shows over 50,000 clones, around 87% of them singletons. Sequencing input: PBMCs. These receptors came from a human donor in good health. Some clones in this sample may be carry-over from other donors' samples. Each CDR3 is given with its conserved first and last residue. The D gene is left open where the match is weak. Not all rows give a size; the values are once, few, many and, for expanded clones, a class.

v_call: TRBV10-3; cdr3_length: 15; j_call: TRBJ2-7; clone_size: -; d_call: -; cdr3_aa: CAISGGTAYTYEQYF; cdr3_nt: TGTGCCATCAGTGGGGGCACTGCATATACCTACGAGCAGTACTTC
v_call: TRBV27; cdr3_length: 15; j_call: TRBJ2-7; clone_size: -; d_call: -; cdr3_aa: CASSFTAGPLGKQYF; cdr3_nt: TGTGCCAGCAGTTTCACGGCAGGGCCTCTAGGCAAGCAGTACTTC
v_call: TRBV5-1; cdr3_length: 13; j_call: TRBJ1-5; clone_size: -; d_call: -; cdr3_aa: CASKGEGNQPQHF; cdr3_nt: TGCGCCAGCAAGGGAGAGGGCAATCAGCCCCAGCATTTT
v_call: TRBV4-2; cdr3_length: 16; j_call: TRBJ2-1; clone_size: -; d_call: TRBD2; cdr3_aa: CASSPTSGRVGNEQFF; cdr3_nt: TGTGCCAGCAGCCCGACTAGCGGGAGGGTGGGCAATGAGCAGTTCTTC
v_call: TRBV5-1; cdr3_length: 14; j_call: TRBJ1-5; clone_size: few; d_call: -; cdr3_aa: CASSLGDKTQPQHF; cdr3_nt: TGCGCCAGCAGCTTGGGGGACAAAACTCAGCCCCAGCATTTT
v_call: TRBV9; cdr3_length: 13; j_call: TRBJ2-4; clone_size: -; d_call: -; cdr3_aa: CASSPSPFEEQYF; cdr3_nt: TGTGCCAGCAGCCCATCCCCGTTTGAGGAGCAGTACTTC
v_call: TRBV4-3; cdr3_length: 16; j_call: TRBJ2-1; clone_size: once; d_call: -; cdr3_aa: CASSQDTGGRLNEQFF; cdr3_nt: TGCGCCAGCAGCCAAGATACCGGGGGACGGCTCAATGAGCAGTTCTTC
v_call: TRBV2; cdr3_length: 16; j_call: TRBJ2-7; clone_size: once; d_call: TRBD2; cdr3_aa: CASSAGPSGSSYEQYF; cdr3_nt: TGTGCCAGCAGTGCGGGCCCTAGCGGGAGCTCCTACGAGCAGTACTTC
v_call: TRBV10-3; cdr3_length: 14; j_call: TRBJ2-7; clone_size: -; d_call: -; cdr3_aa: CAISEFVGQREQYF; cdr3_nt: TGTGCCATCAGTGAGTTTGTGGGGCAGCGCGAGCAGTACTTC
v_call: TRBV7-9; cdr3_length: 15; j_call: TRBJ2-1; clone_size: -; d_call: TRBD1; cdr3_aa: CASSKNRGTYNEQFF; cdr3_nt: TGTGCCAGCAGCAAAAACAGGGGCACCTACAATGAGCAGTTCTTC
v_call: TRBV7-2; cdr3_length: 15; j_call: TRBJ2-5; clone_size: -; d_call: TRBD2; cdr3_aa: CASSSGLAGQETQYF; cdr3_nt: TGTGCCAGCAGCTCGGGACTAGCGGGACAAGAGACCCAGTACTTC
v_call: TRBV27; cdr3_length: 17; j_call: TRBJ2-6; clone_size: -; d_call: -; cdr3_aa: CASSSTGIVSGANVLTF; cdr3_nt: TGTGCCAGCAGTTCCACAGGGATTGTATCTGGGGCCAACGTCCTGACTTTC
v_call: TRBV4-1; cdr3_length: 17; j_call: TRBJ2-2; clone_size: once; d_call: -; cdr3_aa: CASSPLATGLNTGELFF; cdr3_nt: TGCGCCAGCAGCCCCCTCGCCACAGGCCTTAACACCGGGGAGCTGTTTTTT
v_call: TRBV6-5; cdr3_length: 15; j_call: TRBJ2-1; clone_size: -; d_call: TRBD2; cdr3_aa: CASRISGGIYNEQFF; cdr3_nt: TGTGCCAGCAGAATTAGCGGGGGAATTTACAATGAGCAGTTCTTC
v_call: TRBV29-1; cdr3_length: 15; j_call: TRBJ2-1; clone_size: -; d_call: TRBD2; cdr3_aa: CSVGTSGGFYNEQFF; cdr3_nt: TGCAGCGTCGGCACTAGCGGGGGTTTCTACAATGAGCAGTTCTTC
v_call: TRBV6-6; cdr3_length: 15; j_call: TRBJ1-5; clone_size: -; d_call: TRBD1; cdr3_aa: CASSQTGVINQPQHF; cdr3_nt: TGTGCCAGCAGTCAGACAGGGGTCATCAATCAGCCCCAGCATTTT
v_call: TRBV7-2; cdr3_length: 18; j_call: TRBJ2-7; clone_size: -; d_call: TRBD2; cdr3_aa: CASSPGRTSGGPQHEQYF; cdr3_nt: TGTGCCAGCAGCCCAGGGCGGACTAGCGGGGGCCCACAGCACGAGCAGTACTTC
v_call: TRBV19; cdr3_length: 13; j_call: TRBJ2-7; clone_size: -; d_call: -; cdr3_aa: CATGDWGAYEQYF; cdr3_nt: TGTGCCACTGGGGACTGGGGGGCCTACGAGCAGTACTTC
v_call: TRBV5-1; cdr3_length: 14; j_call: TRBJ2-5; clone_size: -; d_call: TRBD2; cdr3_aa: CASSRAGGYETQYF; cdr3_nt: TGCGCCAGCAGCCGCGCGGGAGGGTATGAGACCCAGTACTTC
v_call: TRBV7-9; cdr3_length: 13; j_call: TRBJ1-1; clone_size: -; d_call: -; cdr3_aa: CASSQTGNTEAFF; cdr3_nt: TGTGCCAGCAGCCAGACAGGCAACACTGAAGCTTTCTTT
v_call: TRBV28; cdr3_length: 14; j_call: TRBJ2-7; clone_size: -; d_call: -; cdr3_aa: CASTEGGLSYKQYF; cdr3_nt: TGTGCCAGCACCGAAGGAGGGCTCTCCTACAAGCAGTACTTC
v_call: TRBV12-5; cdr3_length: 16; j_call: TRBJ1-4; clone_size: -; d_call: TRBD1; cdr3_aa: CASGLWTGGINEKLFF; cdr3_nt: TGTGCTAGTGGCCTATGGACAGGGGGCATTAATGAAAAACTGTTTTTT
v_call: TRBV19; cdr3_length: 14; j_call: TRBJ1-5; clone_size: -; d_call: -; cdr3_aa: CASGGRGSNQPQHF; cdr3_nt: TGTGCCAGTGGTGGACGGGGGAGCAATCAGCCCCAGCATTTT
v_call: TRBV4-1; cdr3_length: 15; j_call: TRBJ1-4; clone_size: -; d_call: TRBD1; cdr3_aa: CASSQADREAEKLFF; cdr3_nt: TGCGCCAGCAGCCAAGCCGACAGGGAGGCTGAAAAACTGTTTTTT
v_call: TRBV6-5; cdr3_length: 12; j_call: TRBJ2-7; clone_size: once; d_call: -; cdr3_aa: CASSSGAYEQYF; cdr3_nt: TGTGCCAGCTCCAGCGGTGCGTACGAGCAGTACTTC
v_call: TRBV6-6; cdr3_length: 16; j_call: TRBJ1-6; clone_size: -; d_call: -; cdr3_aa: CASSSTTPGQDSPLHF; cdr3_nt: TGTGCCAGCAGTTCAACAACCCCGGGACAAGACTCACCCCTCCACTTT
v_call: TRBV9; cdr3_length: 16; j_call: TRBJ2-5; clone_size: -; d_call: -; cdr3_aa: CASSVASGPTQETQYF; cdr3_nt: TGTGCCAGCAGCGTAGCGAGCGGACCGACTCAAGAGACCCAGTACTTC
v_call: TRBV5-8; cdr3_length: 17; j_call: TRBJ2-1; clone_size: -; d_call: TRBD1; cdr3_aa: CASRRTPGQGSYNEQFF; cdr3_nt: TGTGCCAGCAGACGTACTCCGGGACAGGGGTCCTACAATGAGCAGTTCTTC
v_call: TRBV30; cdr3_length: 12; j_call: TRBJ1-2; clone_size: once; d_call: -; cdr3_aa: CAWSEGSYGYTF; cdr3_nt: TGTGCCTGGAGTGAAGGGAGCTATGGCTACACCTTC
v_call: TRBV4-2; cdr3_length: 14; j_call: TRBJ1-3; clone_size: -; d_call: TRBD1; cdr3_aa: CASSQGQGVNTIYF; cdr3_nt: TGTGCCAGCAGCCAAGGACAGGGGGTAAACACCATATATTTT
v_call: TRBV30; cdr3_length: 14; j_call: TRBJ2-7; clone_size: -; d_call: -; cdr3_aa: CAWSDRRLRREQYF; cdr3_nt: TGTGCCTGGAGTGACAGGCGCCTCCGACGCGAGCAGTACTTC
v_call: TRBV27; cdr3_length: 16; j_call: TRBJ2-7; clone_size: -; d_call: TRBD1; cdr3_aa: CASSFSGTGVIYEQYF; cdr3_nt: TGTGCCAGCAGTTTTTCCGGGACAGGGGTGATCTACGAGCAGTACTTC
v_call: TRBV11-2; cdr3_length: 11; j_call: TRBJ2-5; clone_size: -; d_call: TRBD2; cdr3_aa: CATAGGETQYF; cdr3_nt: TGTGCCACTGCGGGGGGGGAGACCCAGTACTTC
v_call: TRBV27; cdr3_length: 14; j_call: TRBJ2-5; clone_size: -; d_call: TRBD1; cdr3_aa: CASSYQGALETQYF; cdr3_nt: TGTGCCAGCAGTTACCAGGGGGCTCTGGAGACCCAGTACTTC
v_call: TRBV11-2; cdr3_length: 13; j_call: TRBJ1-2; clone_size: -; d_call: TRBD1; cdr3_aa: CASSQLGDRGYTF; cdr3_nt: TGTGCCAGCAGCCAACTGGGGGACAGGGGCTACACCTTC
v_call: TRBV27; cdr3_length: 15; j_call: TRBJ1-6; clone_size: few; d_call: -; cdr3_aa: CASSLWASVLAPLHF; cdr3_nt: TGTGCCAGCAGTTTATGGGCGTCAGTTTTGGCACCCCTCCACTTT
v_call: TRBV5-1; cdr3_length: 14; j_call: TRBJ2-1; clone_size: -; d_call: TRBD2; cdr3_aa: CASSGAGGYNEQFF; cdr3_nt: TGCGCCAGCAGCGGAGCGGGAGGTTACAATGAGCAGTTCTTC
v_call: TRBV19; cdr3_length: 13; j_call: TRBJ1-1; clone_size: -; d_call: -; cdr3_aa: CASSIRENTEAFF; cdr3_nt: TGTGCCAGTAGTATACGGGAGAACACTGAAGCTTTCTTT
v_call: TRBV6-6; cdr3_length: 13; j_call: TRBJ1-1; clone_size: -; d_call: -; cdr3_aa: CASSYSQGGRAFF; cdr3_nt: TGTGCCAGCAGTTACTCCCAGGGCGGTCGAGCTTTCTTT
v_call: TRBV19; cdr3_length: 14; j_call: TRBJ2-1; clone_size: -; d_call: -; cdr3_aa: CASTPRVRSGEQFF; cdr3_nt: TGTGCCAGTACCCCAAGGGTACGTAGCGGTGAGCAGTTCTTC
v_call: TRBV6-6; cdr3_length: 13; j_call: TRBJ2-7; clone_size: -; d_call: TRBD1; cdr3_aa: CASRLGTAYEQYF; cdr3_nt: TGTGCCAGCAGGCTCGGGACAGCCTACGAGCAGTACTTC
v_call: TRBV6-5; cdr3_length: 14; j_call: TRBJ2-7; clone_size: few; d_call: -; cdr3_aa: CASSYKSGGWEQYF; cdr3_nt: TGTGCCAGCAGTTACAAATCCGGGGGTTGGGAGCAGTACTTC
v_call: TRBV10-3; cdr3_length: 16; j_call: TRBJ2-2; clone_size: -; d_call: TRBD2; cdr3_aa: CAISESAGGSTGELFF; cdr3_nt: TGTGCCATCAGTGAGTCTGCGGGGGGGAGCACCGGGGAGCTGTTTTTT
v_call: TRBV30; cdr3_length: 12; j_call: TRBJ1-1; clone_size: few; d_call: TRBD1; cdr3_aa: CAWRRTGSEAFF; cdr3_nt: TGTGCCTGGAGACGGACAGGGTCTGAAGCTTTCTTT
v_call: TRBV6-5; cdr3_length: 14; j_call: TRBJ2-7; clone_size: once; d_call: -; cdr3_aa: CASSYLREAYEQYF; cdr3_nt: TGTGCCAGCAGTTACCTGAGGGAAGCCTACGAGCAGTACTTC